This TCR beta chain emerged from a study of cytomegalovirus exposure and HLA in healthy donors. Points on this clone: Its antigen is still unknown.

The CDR3 covers 17 residues. CDR1 ENHRY and CDR2 SYGVKD come from the germline V gene. After removal of 5 bases from V and 4 bases from J, the junction contained 11 bases not matched to a gene. Whole-study findings and limits: CMV serostatus was the only recorded immune exposure for donors. Trimming of TCR beta V- and J-genes showed a link, identified in a later analysis, to a missense DCLRE1C variant. A later analysis showed that HLA-associated TCR beta chains had undergone more clonal expansion than equally common others.

It was with 60 Vbeta and 13 Jbeta primers that the PCR ran. Only in-frame clones appear in the TCRdb table, and some are missing; sequencing was by immunoSEQ multiplex PCR. The sample records about 150,000 clones, 75% to 80% being singletons. Sequenced material: PBMCs. This TCR was recovered from a male donor in good health and CMV-seronegative. The rearrangement uses TRBV10-3 and TRBJ2-5; 12 bases align to TRBD2. In nucleotides, the CDR3 is TGTGCCATCAGTCAATCTCCACTAGCGGGGGGACGAGAGACCCAGTACTTC. It translates to CAISQSPLAGGRETQYF.